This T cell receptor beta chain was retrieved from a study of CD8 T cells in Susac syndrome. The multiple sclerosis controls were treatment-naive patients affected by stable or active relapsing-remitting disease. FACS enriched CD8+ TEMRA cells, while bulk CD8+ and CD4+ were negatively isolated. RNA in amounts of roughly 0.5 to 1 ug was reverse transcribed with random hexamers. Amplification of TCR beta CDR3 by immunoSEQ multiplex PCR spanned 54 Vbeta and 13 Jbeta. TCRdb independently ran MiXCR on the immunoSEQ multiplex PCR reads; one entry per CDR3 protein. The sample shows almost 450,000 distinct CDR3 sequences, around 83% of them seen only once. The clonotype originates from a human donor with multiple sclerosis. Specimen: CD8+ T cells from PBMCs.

The CDR3 coding sequence is TGTGCCAGCAGCGGGACTTATGGCTACACCTTC. It translates to CASSGTYGYTF. The chain is built from TRBV7-9 and TRBJ1-2; TRBD1 is a possible D gene (5 bases). Germline V gene lookup returns CDR1 SEHNR and CDR2 FQNEAQ (reference sequence). Between the trimmed V and J ends, which lost 5 bases and 5 bases, there was a span of 6 bases. This CDR3 is 11 amino acids long.